This TCR beta chain was sequenced for a study of PD-1 blockade in classical Hodgkin lymphoma. Worth noting for this clone: Its antigen is currently unknown. At one end, the junction sequence differs from germline, possibly due to a read error.

Time point here: cycle 4 day 1 (C4D1), after 6 weeks of nivolumab. Every patient experienced relapse after autologous stem cell transplantation, and brentuximab vedotin exposure varied. Complete response, partial response or progressive disease was recorded as best response. Assay used: immunoSEQ multiplex PCR; TCRdb lists only in-frame clones, some missing. Altogether over 50,000 clones are present, roughly 86% being singletons, with the ten largest covering 6.5% to 8%. Overall study results and limits: It was CD4+ TCR diversity, not CD8+, that rose significantly by C4D1. Repertoires differed for reasons still undefined, possibly disease activity or prior therapy. Newly diagnosed patients were reported to exhibit reduced baseline TCR diversity relative to healthy donors.

The receptor's source is a human donor with classical Hodgkin lymphoma. The specimen comprised peripheral blood mononuclear cells (PBMCs), sampled before the fourth cycle of nivolumab.

The CDR3 sequence: CANSLAGGYSYEQFF. The CDR3 bases are TGTGCCAACAGCTTGGCAGGGGGTTATTCCTATGAGCAGTTCTTC. V is TRBV5-6 and J is TRBJ2-1; the match to TRBD1 covers 7 bases. This CDR3 has 15 residues. Germline V gives CDR1 SGHDT, CDR2 YYEEEE. Based on the CDR3 plus reference TRBV5-6 and TRBJ2-1, the full variable domain is DAGVTQSPTHLIKTRGQQVTLRCSPKSGHDTVSWYQQALGQGPQFIFQYYEEEERQRGNFPDRFSGHQFPNYSSELNVNALLLGDSALYLCANSLAGGYSYEQFFGPGTRLTVL.